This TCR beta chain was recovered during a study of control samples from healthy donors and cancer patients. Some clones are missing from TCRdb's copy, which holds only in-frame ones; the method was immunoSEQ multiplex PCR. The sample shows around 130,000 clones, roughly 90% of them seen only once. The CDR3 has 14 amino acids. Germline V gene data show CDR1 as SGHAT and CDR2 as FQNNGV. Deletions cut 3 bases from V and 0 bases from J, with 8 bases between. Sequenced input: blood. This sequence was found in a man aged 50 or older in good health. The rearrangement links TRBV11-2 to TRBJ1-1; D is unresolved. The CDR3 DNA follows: TGTGCCAGCAGCTTTGGCCAACTGAACACTGAAGCTTTCTTT. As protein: CASSFGQLNTEAFF.